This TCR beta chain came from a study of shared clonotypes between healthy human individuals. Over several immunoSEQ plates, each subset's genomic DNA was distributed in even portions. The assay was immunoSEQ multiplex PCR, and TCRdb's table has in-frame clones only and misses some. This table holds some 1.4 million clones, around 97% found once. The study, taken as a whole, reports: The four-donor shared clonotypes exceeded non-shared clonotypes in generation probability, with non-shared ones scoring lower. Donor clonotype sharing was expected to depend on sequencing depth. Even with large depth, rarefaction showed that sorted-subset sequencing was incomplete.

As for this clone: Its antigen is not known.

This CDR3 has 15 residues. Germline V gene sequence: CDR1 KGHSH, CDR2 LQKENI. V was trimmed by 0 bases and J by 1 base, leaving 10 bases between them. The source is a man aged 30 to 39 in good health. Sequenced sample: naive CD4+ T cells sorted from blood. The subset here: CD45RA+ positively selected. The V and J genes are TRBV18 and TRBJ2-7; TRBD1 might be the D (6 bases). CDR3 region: CASSPPRGSSYEQYF. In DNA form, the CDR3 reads TGTGCCAGCTCACCACCGAGGGGGTCTTCCTACGAGCAGTACTTC.